The rows below give T cell receptor beta chains drawn from one sample of a study of shared clonotypes between healthy human individuals. The protocol was immunoSEQ multiplex PCR, while the TCRdb copy is restricted to in-frame clones and leaves out a portion. The table lists over 700,000 clones, 72% of them singletons. Material: memory CD4+ T cells sorted from blood. These receptors were obtained from a woman in her 30s in good health. Both conserved end residues are part of each CDR3.

J gene,V gene,CDR3 length,CDR3 protein
TRBJ2-1,TRBV29-1,11,CSVEVNYEQFF
TRBJ1-1,TRBV6-5,12,CASSTPGSEAFF
TRBJ2-5,TRBV29-1,14,CSVGPPEGTETQYF
TRBJ1-5,TRBV2,16,CASLHWVTGDNQPQHF
TRBJ2-7,TRBV10-2,12,CASRAQTYEQYF
TRBJ2-3,TRBV6-5,14,CATTPGSGTDTQYF
TRBJ1-2,TRBV27,13,CASRSGTDYGYTF
TRBJ1-5,TRBV18,14,CASSPQNSNQPQHF
TRBJ1-5,TRBV19,15,CASSRVANSNQPQHF
TRBJ2-2,TRBV28,17,CASSPPLALRSSGELFF
TRBJ2-1,TRBV7-9,14,CASSLEGAVPEQFF
TRBJ2-1,TRBV7-3,15,CASSFGLAGGTEQFF
TRBJ2-5,TRBV27,14,CASSPRTASETQYF
TRBJ2-7,TRBV11-2,12,CASSLTGYEQYF
TRBJ1-1,TRBV18,14,CASSPYRENTEAFF
TRBJ1-4,TRBV11-3,13,CAREQSCNEKLFF
TRBJ2-7,TRBV5-1,13,CASSLRQGNEQYF
TRBJ2-1,TRBV5-1,14,CASSPRQGLDEQFF
TRBJ2-2,TRBV6-6,16,CASSYSGGANTGELFF
TRBJ1-1,TRBV6-5,15,CASSYSGGGNTEAFF
TRBJ2-2,TRBV29-1,15,CSYLGGGVNTGELFF
TRBJ1-4,TRBV5-6,13,CASSPLSSKKLFF
TRBJ1-3,TRBV6-6,13,CASRQGSGNTIYF
TRBJ2-1,TRBV11-3,15,CASSLGTPAYNEQFF
TRBJ1-4,TRBV5-1,14,CASSLDASPGELFF
TRBJ2-7,TRBV2,15,CASSTEGQGQDEQYF
TRBJ2-1,TRBV11-3,15,CASSPGTTDKEEQFF
TRBJ2-5,TRBV9,16,CASSGDSGAFQETQYF
TRBJ2-1,TRBV11-2,15,CASSLQGGGYNEQFF
TRBJ2-2,TRBV11-3,12,CASSPGPGELFF
TRBJ1-5,TRBV28,13,CASRIQENQPQHF
TRBJ2-4,TRBV28,15,CASSGTGMAKNIQYF
TRBJ2-7,TRBV28,15,CASSFQDRPSYEQYF
TRBJ2-5,TRBV7-3,15,CASSLTGGQAETQYF
TRBJ2-5,TRBV4-1,16,CASSQDPPRVGETQYF
TRBJ1-4,TRBV19,17,CASSIDHDGATNEKLFF
TRBJ2-7,TRBV4-2,15,CASSQDRGGSYEQYF
TRBJ2-2,TRBV7-9,17,CASSPARGQGETGELFF
TRBJ2-1,TRBV5-6,18,CASSLSRRRAGVGNEQFF
TRBJ2-3,TRBV6-5,16,CASSYSATSMGDTQYF
TRBJ2-5,TRBV11-2,13,CASSFPGEETQYF
TRBJ1-2,TRBV18,13,CASSPESAYGYTF
TRBJ1-2,TRBV15,14,CATSSPTGFDGYTF
TRBJ1-2,TRBV5-1,13,CASSLDANYGYTF
TRBJ2-2,TRBV6-5,15,CASSSQGQRTGELFF
TRBJ1-1,TRBV28,12,CASSSPTGAAFF